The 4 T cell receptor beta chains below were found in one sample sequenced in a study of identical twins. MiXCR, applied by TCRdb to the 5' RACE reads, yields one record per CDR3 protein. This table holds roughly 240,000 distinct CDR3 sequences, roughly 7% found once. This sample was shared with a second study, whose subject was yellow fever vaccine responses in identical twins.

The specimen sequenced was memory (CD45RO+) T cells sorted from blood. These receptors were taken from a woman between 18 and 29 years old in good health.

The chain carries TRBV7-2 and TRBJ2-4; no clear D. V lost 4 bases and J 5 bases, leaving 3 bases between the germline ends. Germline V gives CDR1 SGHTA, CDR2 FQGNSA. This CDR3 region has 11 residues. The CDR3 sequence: CASSSENIQYF. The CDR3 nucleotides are TGTGCCAGCAGCTCAGAAAACATTCAGTACTTC. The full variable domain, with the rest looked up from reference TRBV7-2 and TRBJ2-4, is GAGVSQSPSNKVTEKGKDVELRCDPISGHTALYWYRQSLGQGLEFLIYFQGNSAPDKSGLPSDRFSAERTGGSVSTLTIQRTQQEDSAVYLCASSSENIQYFGAGTRLSVL.

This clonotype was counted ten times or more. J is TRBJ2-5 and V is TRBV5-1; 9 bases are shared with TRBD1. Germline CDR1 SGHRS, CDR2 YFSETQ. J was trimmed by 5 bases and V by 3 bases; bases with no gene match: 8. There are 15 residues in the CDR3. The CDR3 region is CASSYSGTGSETQYF. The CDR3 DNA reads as TGCGCCAGCAGCTATTCCGGGACAGGGAGTGAGACCCAGTACTTC. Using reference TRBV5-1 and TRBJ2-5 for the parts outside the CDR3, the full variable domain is KAGVTQTPRYLIKTRGQQVTLSCSPISGHRSVSWYQQTPGQGLQFLFEYFSETQRNKGNFPGRFSGRQFSNSRSEMNVSTLELGDSALYLCASSYSGTGSETQYFGPGTRLLVL.

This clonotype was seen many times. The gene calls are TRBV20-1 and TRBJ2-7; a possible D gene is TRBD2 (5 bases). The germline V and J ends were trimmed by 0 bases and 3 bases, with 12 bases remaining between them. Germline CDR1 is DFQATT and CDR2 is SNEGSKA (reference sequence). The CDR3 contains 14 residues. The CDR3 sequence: CSARDSEGYYEQYV. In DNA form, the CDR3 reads TGCAGTGCTAGAGACAGCGAGGGATACTACGAGCAGTACGTC.

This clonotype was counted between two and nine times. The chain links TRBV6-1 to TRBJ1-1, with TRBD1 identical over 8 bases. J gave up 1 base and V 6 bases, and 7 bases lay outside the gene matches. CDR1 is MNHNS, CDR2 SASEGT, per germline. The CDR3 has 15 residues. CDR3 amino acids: CASRTRGTGNTEAFF. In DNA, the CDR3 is TGTGCCAGCAGAACACGTGGGACAGGGAACACTGAAGCTTTCTTT.